This T cell receptor beta chain emerged from a study of cytomegalovirus exposure and HLA in healthy donors. All the people who gave samples were healthy bone marrow donors. Germline CDR1 reads MGHRA; CDR2 reads YSYEKL. The V end lost 5 bases, the J end lost 1 base, and 8 bases lay between the germline ends. The CDR3 spans 13 residues. The PCR ran on 60 Vbeta and 13 Jbeta primers. Repertoires were generated with immunoSEQ multiplex PCR, while TCRdb's copy carries only in-frame clones and drops some. Of 100,000 to 150,000 clones in the sample, about 82% are singletons; the top ten hold approximately 1%.

This chain joins TRBV4-1 and TRBJ1-1; TRBD1 is a possible D gene (5 bases). The sample was PBMCs. This sequence originates from a boy aged 10-17 years in good health and CMV-seronegative. The CDR3 loop is CASSITGNTEAFF. The CDR3 DNA sequence: TGCGCCAGCAGCATTACAGGGAACACTGAAGCTTTCTTT.